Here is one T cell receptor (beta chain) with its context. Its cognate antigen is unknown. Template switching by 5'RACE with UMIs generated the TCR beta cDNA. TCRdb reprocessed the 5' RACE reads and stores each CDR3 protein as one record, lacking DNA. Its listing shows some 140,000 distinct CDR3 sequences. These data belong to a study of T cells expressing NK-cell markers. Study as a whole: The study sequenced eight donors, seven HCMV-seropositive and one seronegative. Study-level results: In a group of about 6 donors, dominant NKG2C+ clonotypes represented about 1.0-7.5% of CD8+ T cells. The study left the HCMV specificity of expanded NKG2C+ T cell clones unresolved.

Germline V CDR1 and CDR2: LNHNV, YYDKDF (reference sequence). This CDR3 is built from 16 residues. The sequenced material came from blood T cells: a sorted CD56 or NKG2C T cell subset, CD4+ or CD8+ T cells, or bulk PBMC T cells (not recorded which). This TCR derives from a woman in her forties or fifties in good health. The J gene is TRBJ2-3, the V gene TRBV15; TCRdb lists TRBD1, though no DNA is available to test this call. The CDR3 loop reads CACGARGGTFTDTQYF.